This T cell receptor (beta chain) was sequenced during a study of cytomegalovirus exposure and HLA in healthy donors. With respect to this clone: Its antigen is not known.

The study's findings and limits: In a later analysis, TCR association rates varied by HLA locus: DRB1 most, HLA-C fewest. Earlier findings revealed that most TCR beta V segments proved productive either about 87% or about 30% of the time. Later on, a genetic analysis was performed. It linked a missense variant in DCLRE1C with V- and J-gene trimming of TCR beta.

60 Vbeta and 13 Jbeta primers were used in PCR. The table came from immunoSEQ multiplex PCR; TCRdb's copy has only in-frame clones and leaves some out. Seen here are around 160,000 clones, around 68% observed once, and the top ten hold around 3%. Sequenced sample: PBMCs. The source is a woman in her thirties or forties in good health and CMV-seropositive.

The CDR3 DNA follows: TGTGCCAGCAGCCCTGAGCGGGGGGGCCGGGAGACCCAGTACTTC. Protein sequence: CASSPERGGRETQYF. J is TRBJ2-5 and V is TRBV7-2, with 10 bases fitting TRBD2. The germline V gene has CDR1 SGHTA and CDR2 FQGNSA. CDR3 length equals 15 residues. Trimming took 5 bases from V and 5 from J; bases not matched to a gene: 8.